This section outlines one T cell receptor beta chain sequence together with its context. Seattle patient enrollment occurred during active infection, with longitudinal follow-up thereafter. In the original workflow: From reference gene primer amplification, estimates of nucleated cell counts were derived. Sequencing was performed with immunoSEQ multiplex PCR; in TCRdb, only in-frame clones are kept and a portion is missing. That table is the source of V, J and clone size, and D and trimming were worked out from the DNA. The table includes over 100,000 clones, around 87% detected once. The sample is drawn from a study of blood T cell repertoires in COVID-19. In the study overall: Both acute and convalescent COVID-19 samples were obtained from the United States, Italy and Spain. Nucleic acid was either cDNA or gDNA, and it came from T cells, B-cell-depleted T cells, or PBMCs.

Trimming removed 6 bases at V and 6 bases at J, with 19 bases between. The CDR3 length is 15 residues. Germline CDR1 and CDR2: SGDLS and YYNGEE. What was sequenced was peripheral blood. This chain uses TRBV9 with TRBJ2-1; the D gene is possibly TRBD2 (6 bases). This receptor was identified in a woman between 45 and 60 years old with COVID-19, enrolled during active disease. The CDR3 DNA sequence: TGTGCCAGCAACTCCCCGGGGGTGCATTTCAATGAGCAGTTCTTC. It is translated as CASNSPGVHFNEQFF.